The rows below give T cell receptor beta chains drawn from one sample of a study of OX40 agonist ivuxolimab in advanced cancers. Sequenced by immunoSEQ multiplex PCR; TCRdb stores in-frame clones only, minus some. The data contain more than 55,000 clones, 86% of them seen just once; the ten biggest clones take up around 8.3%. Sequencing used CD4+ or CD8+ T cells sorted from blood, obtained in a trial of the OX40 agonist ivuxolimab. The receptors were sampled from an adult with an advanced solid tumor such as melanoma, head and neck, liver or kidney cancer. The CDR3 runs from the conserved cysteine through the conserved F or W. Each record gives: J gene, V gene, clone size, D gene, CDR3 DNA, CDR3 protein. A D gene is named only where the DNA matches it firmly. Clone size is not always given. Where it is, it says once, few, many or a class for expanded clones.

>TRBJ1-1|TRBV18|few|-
TGTGCCAGCTCACCGGGCAGGGAGAGGGCCACTGAAGCTTTCTTT
CASSPGRERATEAFF
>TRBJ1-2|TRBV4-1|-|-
TGCGCCAGCAGCCAAGATACGGGCCCCTATGGCTACACCTTC
CASSQDTGPYGYTF
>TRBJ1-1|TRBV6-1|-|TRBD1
TGTGCCAGCAGCTCGGAGGGACAGGCGAACACTGAAGCTTTCTTT
CASSSEGQANTEAFF
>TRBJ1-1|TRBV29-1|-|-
TGCAGCATCGTTCCGAACACTGAAGCTTTCTTT
CSIVPNTEAFF
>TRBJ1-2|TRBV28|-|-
TGTGCCAGCCTTCTGGGCAGGCGGAACTATGGCTACACCTTC
CASLLGRRNYGYTF
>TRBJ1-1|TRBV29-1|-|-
TGCAGCGTTGCACCGCGGGGCAGCGTTAATACTGAAGCTTTCTTT
CSVAPRGSVNTEAFF
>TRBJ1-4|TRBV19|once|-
TGTGCCACCAAGCCGGGGCCCAGGGAAAAACTGTTTTTT
CATKPGPREKLFF
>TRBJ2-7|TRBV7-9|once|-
TGTGCCAGCAGCCCCTTGGGGAGACCCTACGAGCAGTACTTC
CASSPLGRPYEQYF
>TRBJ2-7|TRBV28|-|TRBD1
TGTGCCAGCAGTACCCAGGGGGTCAGCTCCTACGAGCAGTACTTC
CASSTQGVSSYEQYF
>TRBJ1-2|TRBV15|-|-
TGTGCCACCAGCAGAGCCTACGGCCAGGTGGACTATGGCTACACCTTC
CATSRAYGQVDYGYTF
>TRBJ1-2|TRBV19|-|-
TGTGCCAGTCCCTCGGACCCACGAGGCTATGGCTACACCTTC
CASPSDPRGYGYTF
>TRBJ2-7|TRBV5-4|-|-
TGTGCCAGCAGCTCCGCGCCCTACGAGCAGTACTTC
CASSSAPYEQYF
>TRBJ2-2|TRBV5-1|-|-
TGCGCCAGCAGCTTGGAGGTTATCGGGGAGCTGTTTTTT
CASSLEVIGELFF
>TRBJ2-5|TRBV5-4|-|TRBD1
TGTGCCAGCAGCCGACAGGGAGAGACCCAGTACTTC
CASSRQGETQYF
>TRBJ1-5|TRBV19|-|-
TGTGCCAGTAACCTTGGGGGGGGGCGGTCTAGCAATCAGCCCCAGCATTTT
CASNLGGGRSSNQPQHF
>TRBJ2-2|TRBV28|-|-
TGTGCCAGCAGTTTGCGGCCCTGGGGGGGGGAGCTGTTTTTT
CASSLRPWGGELFF
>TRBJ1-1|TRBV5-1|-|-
TGCGCCAGCGGGCCTGGGGGGCGCGAGAGCACTGAAGCTTTCTTT
CASGPGGRESTEAFF
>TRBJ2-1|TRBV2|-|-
TGTGCCAGCATCTGGGACCAGTACAATGAGCAGTTCTTC
CASIWDQYNEQFF
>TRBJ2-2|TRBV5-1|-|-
TGCGCCAGCAGGAATGCAGGGGCGAACACCGGGGAGCTGTTTTTT
CASRNAGANTGELFF
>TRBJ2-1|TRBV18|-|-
TGTGCCAGCTCACGCCGCGGGCAGGGGGGCTACAATGAGCAGTTCTTC
CASSRRGQGGYNEQFF